The 9 T cell receptor beta chains below come from one sample, sequenced in a study of CD4 T cell repertoires and nickel. TCRdb fed the RT-PCR reads into MiXCR, producing one record per CDR3 protein. Of a few hundred distinct CDR3 sequences detected, about 31% appear once; the ten largest clones hold approximately 24%. The material sequenced was CD4+ T cells from blood, not recorded whether cultured. The receptor source for this set is a human donor in a nickel allergy study, with or without nickel allergy (not recorded which). It is not recorded whether this sample comes from one donor or several.

The J gene is TRBJ1-3, the V gene TRBV18; D gene unclear. The germline V gene encodes CDR1 KGHSH and CDR2 LQKENI. The CDR3 extends over 12 amino acids. Trimming left V 10 bases short and J 9 bases short, with 16 bases between. In DNA form, the CDR3 reads TGTGCCACCTCTGACTCCTTTTCCACCATATATTTT. Amino acid sequence: CATSDSFSTIYF. The full variable domain, with the rest looked up from reference TRBV18 and TRBJ1-3, is NAGVMQNPRHLVRRRGQEARLRCSPMKGHSHVYWYRQLPEEGLKFMVYLQKENIIDESGMPKERFSAEFPKEGPSILRIQQVVRGDSAAYFCATSDSFSTIYFGEGSWLTVV.

The rearrangement joins TRBV6-1 to TRBJ1-1; 8 nucleotides agree with TRBD1. Germline-derived CDR1 and CDR2 are MNHNS and SASEGT. The junction had 12 bases not matched to a gene; V was cut back by 7 bases and J by 5 bases. The CDR3 is made up of 15 amino acids. The CDR3 DNA reads as TGTGCCAGCAAAAAAGGCGGGACAGGAAATACTGAAGCTTTCTTT. Its translation is CASKKGGTGNTEAFF.

By frequency in the sample, this clonotype is large (0.1 to 1%). Compared with germline, one end of the junction differs, possibly owing to a read error. This chain joins TRBV12-3 or TRBV12-4 and TRBJ1-5, with D uncertain. The CDR3 has 12 residues. CDR3 region: CASSWSYQAQHF. CDR3 nucleotides: TGTGCCAGCAGTTGGAGTTATCAGGCCCAGCATTTT.

V and J are TRBV20-1 and TRBJ1-1, with TRBD1 matching over 11 bases. The trim removed 3 bases at V and 3 bases at J, leaving 0 bases unmatched. Germline CDR1 reads DFQATT; CDR2 reads SNEGSKA (reference sequence). The CDR3 loop spans 13 amino acids. The CDR3, as DNA: TGCAGTGCTAGGGACAGGGGGCACACTGAAGCTTTCTTT. This encodes CSARDRGHTEAFF.

V usage is TRBV7-3 and J usage is TRBJ2-3, with 8 bases lining up with TRBD2. With 2 bases clipped from V and 3 bases from J, the junction kept 4 bases outside the gene matches. Germline CDR1 and CDR2: SGHTA and FQGTGA. There are 15 residues in the CDR3. CDR3 in DNA: TGTGCCAGCAGCTTAGGAAGCGGGAGTACAGATACGCAGTATTTT. Amino acids: CASSLGSGSTDTQYF.

This chain connects TRBV19 to TRBJ1-4; D unclear. V was shortened by 3 bases and J by 4 bases, with 0 bases between the two germline ends. This CDR3 is 11 amino acids long. CDR1 is LNHDA and CDR2 is SQIVND in the germline V gene (reference sequence). The CDR3: CASSINEKLFF. CDR3 coding DNA: TGTGCCAGTAGTATTAATGAAAAACTGTTTTTT.

This chain connects TRBV6-6 to TRBJ1-1; a weak D match, TRBD1 (5 bases). The length of the CDR3 is 14 residues. Looked up from germline, CDR1 is MNHNY and CDR2 is SVGAGI (reference sequence). The ends were cut back, 2 bases at V and 1 base at J, with 8 bases in the middle. Here the CDR3 reads CASSYAGENTEAFF. CDR3 DNA sequence: TGTGCCAGCAGTTACGCGGGGGAGAACACTGAAGCTTTCTTT.

This chain uses TRBV6-5 with TRBJ2-5; 12 nucleotides align to TRBD2. The V segment lost 6 bases and the J segment 5 bases; nucleotides outside the gene matches: 7. Germline V gives CDR1 MNHEY, CDR2 SVGAGI. CDR3 length: 15 residues. CDR3 in amino acids: CASSHGLAGWETQYF. CDR3 DNA: TGTGCCAGCAGCCACGGACTAGCGGGGTGGGAGACCCAGTACTTC.

The CDR3 reads CASSLMGGANEKLFF. CDR3 nucleotide sequence: TGTGCCAGCAGCTTAATGGGAGGGGCAAACGAAAAACTGTTTTTT. V is TRBV11-2 and J is TRBJ1-4, with D maybe TRBD1 (5 bases). The CDR3 is 15 amino acids. Per germline, CDR1 SGHAT and CDR2 FQNNGV. Trimming took off 2 bases at V and 8 bases at J, with 15 bases between the two ends.